This paragraph covers one TCR beta chain sequence. The data were taken from a study of blood T cell repertoires in COVID-19. Across the whole study: Sample material is recorded as cDNA or gDNA derived from T cells, B-cell-depleted T cells, or PBMCs.

Original methodology: Amplification with reference gene primers provided the estimates of nucleated cell counts. The table came from immunoSEQ multiplex PCR; TCRdb's copy has only in-frame clones and leaves some out. V and J calls and clone size are given by that table; D and trimming were obtained from the DNA. The sample lists about 210,000 clones; about 76% were seen once. Trimming left V 3 bases short and J 7 bases short, with 14 bases between. This CDR3 has 15 amino acids. Germline values: CDR1 SGHRS, CDR2 YFSETQ. Ages ranged from about 18 to 89 years, with residence in some 25 US areas. Cohorts were determined from participant-reported clinical history.

This chain connects TRBV5-1 to TRBJ1-6; D is perhaps TRBD1 (5 bases). This TCR was recovered from a woman aged 45-60 years with acute COVID-19. Material for sequencing was PBMCs or T cells enriched from blood (not recorded which). Here the CDR3 reads CASSWAQGINSPLHF. In DNA, the CDR3 is TGCGCCAGCAGCTGGGCCCAGGGCATCAATTCACCCCTCCACTTT.